The 18 T cell receptor beta chains reported below all come from one sample, sequenced in a study of T cells after yellow fever vaccination. Via MiXCR, TCRdb re-called the 5' RACE reads, giving one row per CDR3 protein. In the table there are some 170,000 distinct CDR3 sequences, roughly a tenth of which are singletons. The sequences come from CD8+ T cells sorted from PBMCs, collected 45 days after the yellow fever booster vaccination. The receptors originated from a man between 18 and 29 years old who received the YFV17D yellow fever vaccine.

The V call is TRBV2, the J call TRBJ2-7, with D unclear. This CDR3 contains 17 residues. The germline CDR1 and CDR2 sequences are SNHLY and FYNNEI. V was cut by 0 bases and J by 1 base, with 16 bases left in between. CDR3 sequence: CASSEANPRLLSYEQYV. The CDR3 nucleotides read TGTGCCAGCAGTGAAGCTAACCCCCGACTGTTATCCTACGAGCAGTACGTC.

The rearrangement uses TRBV5-4 and TRBJ2-1, with D hard to call. Germline V gene sequence: CDR1 SGHNT, CDR2 YYREEE (reference sequence). The V end lost 5 bases, the J end lost 2 bases, and 11 bases lay between the germline ends. The CDR3 is 14 residues long. Written as DNA, the CDR3 is TGTGCCAGCAGGAATTTAGGGCCCTACAATGAGCAGTTCTTC. Its protein product is CASRNLGPYNEQFF.

This sequence joins TRBV6-1 and TRBJ2-1; D might be TRBD2 (7 bases). The V end was cut by 4 bases, the J end by 8 bases, with 15 bases between. In germline, CDR1 is MNHNS, CDR2 SASEGT. The CDR3 length is 14 residues. The CDR3 region has the DNA TGTGCCAGCAGTGTTACGGGGGGCACCGATGAGCAGTTCTTC. Protein sequence: CASSVTGGTDEQFF.

This clonotype was recorded a few times. The chain recombines TRBV4-1 with TRBJ1-5; 7 bases are a match to TRBD1. Germline V lookup: CDR1 MGHRA, CDR2 YSYEKL. CDR3 length equals 15 residues. V gave up 4 bases and J gave up 2 bases; unmatched junction bases: 5. CDR3 sequence (DNA): TGCGCCAGCAGCCGGCAGGGGGTCGGCAATCAGCCCCAGCATTTT. Encoded protein: CASSRQGVGNQPQHF.

The chain is built from TRBV7-8 and TRBJ2-1; TRBD1 is a possible D gene (6 bases). Looked up from germline, CDR1 is SGHVS and CDR2 is FQNEAQ. The ends were cut back, 6 bases at V and 5 bases at J, with 14 bases in the middle. This CDR3 comprises 14 residues. The CDR3 here is CASSYWDTDNEQFF. CDR3 sequence (DNA): TGTGCCAGCAGTTACTGGGACACAGACAATGAGCAGTTCTTC. The variable domain in full, with the rest retrieved from reference TRBV7-8 and TRBJ2-1, is GAGVSQSPRYKVAKRGQDVALRCDPISGHVSLFWYQQALGQGPEFLTYFQNEAQLDKSGLPSDRFFAERPEGSVSTLKIQRTQQEDSAVYLCASSYWDTDNEQFFGPGTRLTVL.

A few counts support this clonotype. This chain uses TRBV6-2 or TRBV6-3 with TRBJ2-1; 12 bases map to TRBD1. The CDR3 is made up of 14 amino acids. Losses at the gene ends were 6 bases for V and 10 bases for J; bases not matched to a gene: 7. Germline V lookup: CDR1 MNHEY, CDR2 SVGEGT. The CDR3 loop reads CASSPGTGGREQFF. DNA for the CDR3: TGTGCCAGCAGCCCCGGGACAGGGGGCCGGGAGCAGTTCTTC.

The CDR3 protein is CASSQVQLQNEQFF. CDR3 nucleotides: TGCGCCAGCAGCCAAGTTCAGTTACAGAATGAGCAGTTCTTC. This chain links TRBV4-1 with TRBJ2-1; D gene uncertain. The germline V and J ends were trimmed by 1 base and 7 bases, with 11 bases remaining between them. From germline, CDR1 is MGHRA and CDR2 YSYEKL. This CDR3 comprises 14 residues.

This clonotype has only a few counts. The chain is built from TRBV4-3 and TRBJ2-3; 11 positions agree with TRBD2. V shed 4 bases and J 4 bases; nucleotides not matched to a gene: 7. The CDR3 runs to 16 residues. From germline, CDR1 is LGHNA and CDR2 YSLEER. Here the CDR3 reads CASSPETSGMADTQYF. The CDR3, as DNA: TGCGCCAGCAGCCCGGAGACTAGCGGGATGGCAGATACGCAGTATTTT.

About this clonotype: Germline is not matched at one junction end, which may reflect a read error. V usage is TRBV20-1 and J usage is TRBJ2-1, with 16 positions matching TRBD2. Germline V lookup: CDR1 DFQATT, CDR2 SNEGSKA (reference sequence). The CDR3 has 19 residues. The CDR3 nucleotides read TGCAGTGCTAGGGCTGCCGGGACTAGCGGGGGGGCCTCCTACAGTGAGCAGTTCTTC. It codes for CSARAAGTSGGASYSEQFF.

This clonotype has only a few counts. The chain couples TRBV10-3 to TRBJ2-1; 10 positions match TRBD2. V shed 6 bases, J shed 9 bases, and the junction held 11 bases outside the gene matches. The CDR3 runs 15 residues. Germline CDR1 and CDR2: ENHRY and SYGVKD. The CDR3: CAIRTSGYTDIEQFF. Here the CDR3 DNA reads TGTGCCATCAGGACTAGCGGGTATACGGACATTGAGCAGTTCTTC.

This clonotype was seen a handful of times. V usage is TRBV4-1 and J usage is TRBJ2-1; 7 nucleotides agree with TRBD2. Germline CDR1 is MGHRA and CDR2 is YSYEKL. Trimming took 3 bases from V and 6 from J; bases not matched to a gene: 11. This CDR3 spans 16 amino acids. The CDR3 spells CASSQEFWDYGNEQFF. CDR3 nucleotides: TGCGCCAGCAGCCAGGAGTTTTGGGACTATGGCAATGAGCAGTTCTTC.

At least ten counts were recorded for this clonotype. The chain uses TRBV5-4 and TRBJ1-1, with 9 bases matching TRBD1. This CDR3 is built from 17 residues. The ends lost 3 bases at V and 0 bases at J; junction bases unmatched: 9. Looked up from germline, CDR1 is SGHNT and CDR2 is YYREEE (reference sequence). The CDR3 DNA reads TGTGCCAGCAGCTCAACCGACTACAGGGGGCTGAACACTGAAGCTTTCTTT. This translates into CASSSTDYRGLNTEAFF.

This clonotype was observed a handful of times. The chain employs TRBV19 and TRBJ1-5; 9 positions match TRBD1. V lost 11 bases to trimming and J lost 6 bases; unmatched junction nucleotides: 8. CDR3 size: 13 residues. CDR1 and CDR2 from the germline V gene are LNHDA and SQIVND (reference sequence). CDR3 DNA: TGTGCCGGCGGGACAGGGAGTATTCAGCCCCAGCATTTT. It is translated as CAGGTGSIQPQHF.

Ten or more counts support this clonotype. The chain couples TRBV12-3 or TRBV12-4 to TRBJ2-5; D possibly uses TRBD1 or TRBD2 (6 bases each). The CDR3 is 13 amino acids. The germline V and J ends were trimmed by 8 bases and 5 bases, with 15 bases remaining between them. The CDR3, as DNA: TGTGCCAGCGGTAGGGGGGAAGGGGAGACCCAGTACTTC. The encoded protein is CASGRGEGETQYF.

Many counts were recorded for this clonotype. The chain joins TRBV4-1 to TRBJ1-1; D is perhaps TRBD1 (5 bases). V lost 3 bases and J 4 bases, leaving 15 bases between the germline ends. The length of the CDR3 is 15 residues. CDR1 and CDR2 from the germline V gene are MGHRA and YSYEKL. The CDR3 region has the DNA TGCGCCAGCAGCCAGACCTTATCGGGGGGCACTGAAGCTTTCTTT. As protein: CASSQTLSGGTEAFF.

The V call is TRBV27, the J call TRBJ2-7, with 12 bases fitting TRBD1. V trimming: 5 bases; J trimming: 5 bases; junction bases outside the gene matches: 7. Germline assignment: CDR1 MNHEY and CDR2 SMNVEV (reference sequence). The CDR3 totals 15 residues. DNA for the CDR3: TGTGCCAGCAGTCTACTGGGACAGGGGGCGGACGAGCAGTACTTC. Its translation is CASSLLGQGADEQYF.

The chain couples TRBV29-1 to TRBJ2-1; D may be TRBD2 (6 bases). The V end lost 4 bases, the J end lost 6 bases, and 13 bases lay between the germline ends. The CDR3 has 13 residues. CDR1 is SQVTM and CDR2 is ANQGSEA in the germline V gene. CDR3 nucleotides: TGCAGCGTTGCAACGGGGGTTCCCAATGAGCAGTTCTTC. Translating gives CSVATGVPNEQFF.

This clonotype turned up a few times. This may arise from a read error, as a much more abundant clone is one base away. The genes are TRBV7-2 and TRBJ1-1; D call uncertain. The CDR3 spans 12 residues. In germline, CDR1 is SGHTA, CDR2 FQGNSA. The CDR3 spells CASRLVGPFSFF. CDR3 nucleotide sequence: TGTGCCAGCAGATTAGTCGGGCCTTTTTCTTTCTTT.